Following are 10 T cell receptor beta chains from one sample sequenced in a study of cytomegalovirus exposure and HLA in healthy donors. Amplification used 60 Vbeta primers and 13 Jbeta primers. The data were produced by immunoSEQ multiplex PCR, yet TCRdb's version contains in-frame clones alone and is incomplete. This sample's table has some 83,000 clones. Sequenced: PBMCs. The receptor set was obtained from a woman in her thirties in good health and CMV-seronegative.

This chain uses TRBV30 with TRBJ2-3; the D gene is possibly TRBD2 (5 bases). The V and J ends lost 4 bases and 1 base respectively, with 6 bases between them. This CDR3 is 12 amino acids long. Germline V lookup: CDR1 GTSNPN, CDR2 SVGIG (reference sequence). CDR3 nucleotides: TGTGCCTGGATTAGCGGCACAGATACGCAGTATTTT. As protein: CAWISGTDTQYF.

The chain is built from TRBV5-4 and TRBJ2-3; 14 nucleotides line up with TRBD2. Germline assignment: CDR1 SGHNT and CDR2 YYREEE (reference sequence). The V gene end was trimmed by 4 bases and the J gene end by 0 bases; junction bases not matched to a gene: 7. The CDR3 is 18 amino acids. CDR3: CASSPTSGRVLSTDTQYF. CDR3 DNA sequence: TGTGCCAGCAGCCCGACTAGCGGGAGGGTTCTTAGCACAGATACGCAGTATTTT. Looking up the rest from reference TRBV5-4 and TRBJ2-3 gives the full variable domain: ETGVTQSPTHLIKTRGQQVTLRCSSQSGHNTVSWYQQALGQGPQFIFQYYREEENGRGNFPPRFSGLQFPNYSSELNVNALELDDSALYLCASSPTSGRVLSTDTQYFGPGTRLTVL.

V is TRBV11-1 and J is TRBJ1-1; 8 nucleotides match TRBD1. The V gene's germline CDR1 is SGHAT and CDR2 FQDESV (reference sequence). Losses at the gene ends were 5 bases for V and 8 bases for J; bases not matched to a gene: 7. The CDR3 length is 13 residues. CDR3 nucleotide sequence: TGTGCCAGCAGCGAAACCGGGGACAGGGAAGCTTTCTTT. Translated, it gives CASSETGDREAFF.

The gene calls are TRBV30 and TRBJ2-1; 15 nucleotides align to TRBD2. The CDR3 is made up of 15 amino acids. The junction had 6 bases not matched to a gene; V was cut back by 3 bases and J by 9 bases. Per germline, CDR1 GTSNPN and CDR2 SVGIG (reference sequence). The CDR3 is CAWRGLAGGRGEQFF. DNA of the CDR3: TGTGCCTGGAGAGGACTAGCGGGGGGGCGGGGTGAGCAGTTCTTC.

The chain uses TRBV7-2 and TRBJ2-1; 9 nucleotides agree with TRBD2. The V and J ends lost 5 bases and 9 bases, in that order; junction bases with no gene match: 14. Germline lookup yields CDR1 SGHTA and CDR2 FQGNSA. The CDR3 is 16 residues long. For the CDR3, the DNA is TGTGCCAGCAGCCCCTCTCGACTAGCGGAGGGGGCTGAGCAGTTCTTC. This encodes CASSPSRLAEGAEQFF. Variable domain in full (rest from reference TRBV7-2 and TRBJ2-1): GAGVSQSPSNKVTEKGKDVELRCDPISGHTALYWYRQSLGQGLEFLIYFQGNSAPDKSGLPSDRFSAERTGGSVSTLTIQRTQQEDSAVYLCASSPSRLAEGAEQFFGPGTRLTVL.

The V call is TRBV7-2, the J call TRBJ1-2; 7 nucleotides agree with TRBD1. From germline, CDR1 is SGHTA and CDR2 FQGNSA. The trim removed 7 bases at V and 2 bases at J, leaving 4 bases unmatched. CDR3 length: 13 amino acids. The DNA of the CDR3 is TGTGCCAGCACCCCGACAGGGAACTATGGCTACACCTTC. Amino acid sequence: CASTPTGNYGYTF.

The chain is built from TRBV6-1 and TRBJ1-1; D possibly corresponds to TRBD1 (6 bases). V shed 7 bases and J shed 0 bases, with 12 bases lying between them. There are 14 residues in the CDR3. The germline gives CDR1 MNHNS, CDR2 SASEGT. Written as DNA, the CDR3 is TGTGCCAGCACTCCTGACAGGCTGAACACTGAAGCTTTCTTT. Amino acid sequence: CASTPDRLNTEAFF.

This sequence joins TRBV5-4 and TRBJ2-1; 9 bases align to TRBD1. This CDR3 has 14 residues. The V gene's germline CDR1 is SGHNT and CDR2 YYREEE (reference sequence). With 2 bases clipped from V and 7 bases from J, the junction kept 4 bases outside the gene matches. This chain's CDR3 is CASSLQGAGNEQFF. The CDR3 DNA sequence: TGTGCCAGCAGCTTACAGGGGGCGGGAAATGAGCAGTTCTTC.

This chain links TRBV30 with TRBJ1-1, with D possibly TRBD1 on 5 matching bases. Between the trimmed V and J ends, which lost 1 base and 1 base, there was a span of 16 bases. CDR1 and CDR2 (germline): GTSNPN, SVGIG (reference sequence). This CDR3 has 16 residues. CDR3 nucleotides: TGTGCCTGGAGTGAGGCAGCCAGGGTAAGGAACACTGAAGCTTTCTTT. It encodes CAWSEAARVRNTEAFF.

The genes are TRBV5-1 and TRBJ1-1; 7 bases fit TRBD1. The CDR3 contains 17 residues. V was pared by 3 bases and J by 3 bases, with 14 bases of the junction left unmatched. Per germline, CDR1 SGHRS and CDR2 YFSETQ. In nucleotides, the CDR3 is TGCGCCAGCAGCTCCCGACAGGGCCCGAGGTTAGACACTGAAGCTTTCTTT. It specifies CASSSRQGPRLDTEAFF.